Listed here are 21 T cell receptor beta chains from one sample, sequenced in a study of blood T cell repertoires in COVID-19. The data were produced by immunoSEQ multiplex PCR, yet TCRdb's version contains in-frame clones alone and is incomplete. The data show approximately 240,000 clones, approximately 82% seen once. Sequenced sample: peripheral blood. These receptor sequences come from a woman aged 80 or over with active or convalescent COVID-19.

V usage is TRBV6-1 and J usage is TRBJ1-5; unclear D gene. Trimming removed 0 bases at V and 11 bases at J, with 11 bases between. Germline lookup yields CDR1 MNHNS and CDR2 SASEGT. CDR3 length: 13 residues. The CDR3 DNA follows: TGTGCCAGCAGTGAAGCTCCCGGGAGGGCCCAGCATTTT. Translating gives CASSEAPGRAQHF.

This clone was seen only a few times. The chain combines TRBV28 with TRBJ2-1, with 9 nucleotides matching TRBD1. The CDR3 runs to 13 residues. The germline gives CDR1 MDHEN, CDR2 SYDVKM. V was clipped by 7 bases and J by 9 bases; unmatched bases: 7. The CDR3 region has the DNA TGTGCCAGCATCAACAGGGGGCTCGGTGAGCAGTTCTTC. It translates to CASINRGLGEQFF.

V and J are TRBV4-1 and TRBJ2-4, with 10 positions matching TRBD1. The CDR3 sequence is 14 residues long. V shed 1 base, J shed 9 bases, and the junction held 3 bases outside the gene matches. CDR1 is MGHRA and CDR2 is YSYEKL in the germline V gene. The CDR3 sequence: CASSQVGQGVIQYF. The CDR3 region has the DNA TGCGCCAGCAGCCAAGTCGGACAGGGGGTCATTCAGTACTTC.

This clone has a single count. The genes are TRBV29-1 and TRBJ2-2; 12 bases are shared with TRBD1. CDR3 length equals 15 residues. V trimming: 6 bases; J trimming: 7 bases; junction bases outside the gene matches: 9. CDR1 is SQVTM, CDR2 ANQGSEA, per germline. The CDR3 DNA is TGCAGCGTCGGCCAGGGACAGGGGGCAGACGGGGAGCTGTTTTTT. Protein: CSVGQGQGADGELFF.

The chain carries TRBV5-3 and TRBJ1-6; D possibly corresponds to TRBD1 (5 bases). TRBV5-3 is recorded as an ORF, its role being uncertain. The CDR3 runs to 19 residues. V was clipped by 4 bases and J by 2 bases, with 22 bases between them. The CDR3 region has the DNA TGTGCCAGAAGCCGGACAACAACCGGGACTTCTACCTATAATTCACCCCTCCACTTT. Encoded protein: CARSRTTTGTSTYNSPLHF.

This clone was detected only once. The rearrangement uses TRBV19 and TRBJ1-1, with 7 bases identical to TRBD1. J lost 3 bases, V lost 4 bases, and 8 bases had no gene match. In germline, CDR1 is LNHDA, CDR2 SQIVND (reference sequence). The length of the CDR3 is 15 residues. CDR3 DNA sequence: TGTGCCAGTAGTAATCCCCGGCAGGGGGACACTGAAGCTTTCTTT. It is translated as CASSNPRQGDTEAFF.

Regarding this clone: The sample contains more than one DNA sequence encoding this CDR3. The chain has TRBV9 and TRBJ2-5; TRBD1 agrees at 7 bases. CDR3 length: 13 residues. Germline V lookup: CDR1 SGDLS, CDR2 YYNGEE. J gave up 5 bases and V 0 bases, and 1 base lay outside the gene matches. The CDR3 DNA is TGTGCCAGCAGCGTAGACAGGGGTGAGACCCAGTACTTC. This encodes CASSVDRGETQYF.

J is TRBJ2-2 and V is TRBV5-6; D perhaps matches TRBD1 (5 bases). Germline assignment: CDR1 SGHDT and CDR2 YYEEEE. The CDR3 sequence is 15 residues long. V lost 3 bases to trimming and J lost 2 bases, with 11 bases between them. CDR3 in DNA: TGTGCCAGCAGCTGGCAGGGTACTAACACCGGGGAGCTGTTTTTT. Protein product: CASSWQGTNTGELFF.

The CDR3, as DNA: TGTGCCAGCAGCCCCCAGGGGGCCGGGGAGCTGTTTTTT. Encoded protein: CASSPQGAGELFF. The rearrangement uses TRBV7-6 and TRBJ2-2; 7 nucleotides line up with TRBD1. The V segment lost 5 bases and the J segment 6 bases; nucleotides outside the gene matches: 3. The CDR3 sequence is 13 residues long. Germline V gives CDR1 SGHVS, CDR2 FNYEAQ.

This chain's CDR3 is CASSLDHTGDPSSYEQYF. The CDR3 DNA follows: TGTGCCAGCAGCTTAGATCACACAGGGGACCCTAGCTCCTACGAGCAGTACTTC. The chain has TRBV7-9 and TRBJ2-7, with TRBD1 identical over 7 bases. V was pared by 1 base and J by 0 bases, with 12 bases of the junction left unmatched. The CDR3 is made up of 18 amino acids. Germline V gene lookup returns CDR1 SEHNR and CDR2 FQNEAQ (reference sequence).

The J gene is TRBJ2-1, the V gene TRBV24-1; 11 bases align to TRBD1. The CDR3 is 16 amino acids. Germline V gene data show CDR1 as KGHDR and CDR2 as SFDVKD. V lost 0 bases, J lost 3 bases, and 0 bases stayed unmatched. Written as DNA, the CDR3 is TGTGCCACCAGTGATTTGGGGACAGGGGGCTACAATGAGCAGTTCTTC. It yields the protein CATSDLGTGGYNEQFF.

In DNA, the CDR3 is TGTGCCGGACGGACTAGCGGGAGGGCCGGGGAGCTGTTTTTT. Encoded protein: CAGRTSGRAGELFF. The genes are TRBV28 and TRBJ2-2; 15 nucleotides align to TRBD2. Germline V gives CDR1 MDHEN, CDR2 SYDVKM. This CDR3 has 14 amino acids. V shed 11 bases and J 6 bases; nucleotides not matched to a gene: 4.

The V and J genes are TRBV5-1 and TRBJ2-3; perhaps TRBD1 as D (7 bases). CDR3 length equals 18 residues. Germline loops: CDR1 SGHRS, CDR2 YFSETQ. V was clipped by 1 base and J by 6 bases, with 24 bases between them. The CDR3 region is CASSLNGPGGGRGDTQYF. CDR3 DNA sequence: TGCGCCAGCAGCTTGAACGGCCCAGGGGGTGGTCGGGGGGATACGCAGTATTTT.

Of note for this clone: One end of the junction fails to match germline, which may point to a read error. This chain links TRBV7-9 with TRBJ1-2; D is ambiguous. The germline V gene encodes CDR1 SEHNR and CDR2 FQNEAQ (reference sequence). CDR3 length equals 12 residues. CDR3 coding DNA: TGTGCCAGCAGCTTAGAAATCTATAGCTACACCTTC. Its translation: CASSLEIYSYTF.

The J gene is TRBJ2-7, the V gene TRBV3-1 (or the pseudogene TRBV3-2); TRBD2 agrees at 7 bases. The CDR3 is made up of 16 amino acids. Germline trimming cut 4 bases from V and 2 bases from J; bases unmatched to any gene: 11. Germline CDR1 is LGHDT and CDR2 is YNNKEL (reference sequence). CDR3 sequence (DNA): TGTGCCAGCAGCCTCGTAGTAGGGACTACACCCTACGAGCAGTACTTC. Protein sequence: CASSLVVGTTPYEQYF.

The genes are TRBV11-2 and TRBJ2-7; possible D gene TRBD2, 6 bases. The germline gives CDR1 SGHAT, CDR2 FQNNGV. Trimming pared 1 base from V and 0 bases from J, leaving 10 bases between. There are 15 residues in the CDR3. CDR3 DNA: TGTGCCAGCAGCTTAGTAGGAGGGTTCTCCTACGAGCAGTACTTC. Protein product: CASSLVGGFSYEQYF. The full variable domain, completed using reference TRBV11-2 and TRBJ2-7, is EAGVAQSPRYKIIEKRQSVAFWCNPISGHATLYWYQQILGQGPKLLIQFQNNGVVDDSQLPKDRFSAERLKGVDSTLKIQPAKLEDSAVYLCASSLVGGFSYEQYFGPGTRLTVT.

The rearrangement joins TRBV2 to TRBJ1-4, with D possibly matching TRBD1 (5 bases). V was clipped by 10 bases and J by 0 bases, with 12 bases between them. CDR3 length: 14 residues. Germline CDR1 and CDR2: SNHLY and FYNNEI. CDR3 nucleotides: TGTGCCACGAAACGGGGGGCAACTAATGAAAAACTGTTTTTT. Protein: CATKRGATNEKLFF.

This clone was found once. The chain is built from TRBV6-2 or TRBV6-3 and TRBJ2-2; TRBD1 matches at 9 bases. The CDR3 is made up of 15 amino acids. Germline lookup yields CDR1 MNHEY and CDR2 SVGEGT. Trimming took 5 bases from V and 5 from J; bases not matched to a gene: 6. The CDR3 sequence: CASSTLGQGTGELFF. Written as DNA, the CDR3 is TGTGCCAGCAGTACCCTCGGACAGGGGACCGGGGAGCTGTTTTTT.

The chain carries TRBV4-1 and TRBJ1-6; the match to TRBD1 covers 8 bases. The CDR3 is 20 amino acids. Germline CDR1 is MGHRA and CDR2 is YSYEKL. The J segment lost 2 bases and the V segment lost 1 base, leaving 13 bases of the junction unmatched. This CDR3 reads CASSQGDRLVREAYNSPLHF. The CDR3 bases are TGCGCCAGCAGCCAAGGGGACAGGCTGGTAAGGGAGGCCTATAATTCACCCCTCCACTTT.

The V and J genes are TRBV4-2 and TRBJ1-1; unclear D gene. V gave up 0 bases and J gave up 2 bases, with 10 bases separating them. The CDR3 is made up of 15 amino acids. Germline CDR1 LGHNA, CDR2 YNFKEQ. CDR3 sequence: CASSQDEAINTEAFF. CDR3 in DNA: TGTGCCAGCAGCCAAGATGAGGCTATAAACACTGAAGCTTTCTTT.

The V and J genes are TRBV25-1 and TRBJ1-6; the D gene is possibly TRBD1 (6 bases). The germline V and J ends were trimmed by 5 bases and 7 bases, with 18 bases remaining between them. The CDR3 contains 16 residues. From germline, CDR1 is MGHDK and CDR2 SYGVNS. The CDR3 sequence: CASSSRTAQRNSPLHF. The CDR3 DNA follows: TGTGCCAGCAGTTCTAGGACAGCACAACGAAATTCACCCCTCCACTTT.